These 3 T cell receptor beta chains were sequenced from one sample in a study of long-term antiretroviral therapy in people with HIV. The assay used was immunoSEQ (version v3.0), run at survey level. Assay used: immunoSEQ multiplex PCR; TCRdb lists only in-frame clones, some missing. Of tens of thousands of clones listed, approximately 81% are singletons. The sample was unsorted PBMCs, taken 0.1 years before starting antiretroviral therapy. These receptor sequences come from a man in his forties with HIV.

The V call is TRBV7-9, the J call TRBJ2-5, with D tentatively TRBD1 (5 bases). Looked up from germline, CDR1 is SEHNR and CDR2 is FQNEAQ (reference sequence). V gave up 7 bases and J gave up 1 base, with 16 bases separating them. This CDR3 comprises 15 residues. The CDR3 region is CASTLGEGLQETQYF. In nucleotides, the CDR3 is TGTGCCAGCACCCTAGGGGAAGGCCTCCAAGAGACCCAGTACTTC.

CDR3 sequence reads: CASSLASLRVEQFF. CDR3 in DNA: TGCGCCAGCAGCTTGGCCTCTCTCCGGGTTGAGCAGTTCTTC. This chain uses TRBV5-1 with TRBJ2-1; D is undetermined. The V gene lost 0 bases and the J gene lost 9 bases, with 13 bases spanning the gap. CDR1 SGHRS and CDR2 YFSETQ come from the germline V gene. This CDR3 is 14 amino acids long.

J is TRBJ2-5 and V is TRBV27, with D possibly called TRBD1 or TRBD2 (5 bases each). Per the germline V gene, CDR1 is MNHEY and CDR2 is SMNVEV (reference sequence). V was trimmed by 3 bases and J by 2 bases, leaving 16 bases between them. This CDR3 comprises 16 residues. The CDR3, as DNA: TGTGCCAGCAGTTTCTTAACCGGGACGGTGCAAGAGACCCAGTACTTC. It specifies CASSFLTGTVQETQYF.